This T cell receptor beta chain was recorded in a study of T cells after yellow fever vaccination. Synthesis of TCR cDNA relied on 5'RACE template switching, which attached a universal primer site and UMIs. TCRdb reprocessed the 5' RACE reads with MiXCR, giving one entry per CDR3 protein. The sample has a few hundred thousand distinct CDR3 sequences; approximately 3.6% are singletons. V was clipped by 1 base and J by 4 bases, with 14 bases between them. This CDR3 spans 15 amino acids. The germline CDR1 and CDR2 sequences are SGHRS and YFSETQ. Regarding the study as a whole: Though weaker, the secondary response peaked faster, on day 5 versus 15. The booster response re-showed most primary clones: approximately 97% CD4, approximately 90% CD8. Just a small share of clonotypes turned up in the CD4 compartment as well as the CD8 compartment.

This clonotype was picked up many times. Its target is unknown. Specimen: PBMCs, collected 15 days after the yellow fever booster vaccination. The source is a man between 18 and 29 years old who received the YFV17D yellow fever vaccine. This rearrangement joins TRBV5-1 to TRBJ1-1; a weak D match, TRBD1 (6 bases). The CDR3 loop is CASSLRVGGGTEAFF. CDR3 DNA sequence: TGCGCCAGCAGCTTGAGGGTTGGAGGGGGCACTGAAGCTTTCTTT.